This T cell receptor (beta chain) derives from a study of immune cell composition in non-small cell lung cancer (dated by TCRdb to 2016 to 2017). Describing the broader study: To assign histologic subtype, which was mostly lung adenocarcinoma or squamous cell carcinoma, H&E was combined with p63, CK5, Napsin A and TTF-1 immunohistochemistry. Using Adaptive Biotechnologies, the researchers ran TCR-beta sequencing on fewer than 45 paired NSCLC tumour and non-adjacent lung specimens, along with about two dozen tumour-only specimens. For supplementary cohort #1, made up of over 8 lung adenocarcinoma cases, paired tumour/lung TCR-beta sequencing was done and TIL populations were generated so that tumour reactivity could be assessed. Several tumour specimens with TCR-beta data were rare histological subtypes and were excluded from the subtype comparisons. The research as a whole found: Across approximately 10 adenocarcinoma cases, TIL tumour reactivity correlated strongly with maximal tumour-associated clone frequency but not with overall clonality. Nearly half of NSCLC cases had tumour-associated clones >0.5%, with 75% to 80% of squamous carcinomas showing such clones compared with 33% of adenocarcinomas. The reactivity cohort contained only 10 or so cases, and the tumour-reactive clones were not shown to have sequences in common with the dominant in vivo tumour-associated clones. Lung squamous cell carcinoma tumours had significantly higher Top 10 clone scores and productive clonality than lung adenocarcinoma tumours. No significant correlation was found between tumour TCR-beta clonality and smoking pack-years.

At the junction V is shortened by 5 bases and J by 1 base; bases outside the gene matches: 6. Via the germline V gene (reference sequence), CDR1 is MNHEY and CDR2 SMNVEV. The CDR3 covers 16 residues, taking in both the cysteine and the phenylalanine. The only DNA kept is the CDR3, 48 bases in frame from the first base. About this clone: The antigen this receptor binds is unknown. Base qualities are not recorded, but no much larger clone differs from it by a single base.

From frozen aliquots of unsorted single-cell suspensions, genomic DNA was isolated using the QIAamp DNA kit. Surgically resected non-small cell lung cancer tissue was used for the tumour samples. Tissues were received within 2 hours of resection and processed immediately into single-cell suspensions. Tissue was mechanically dissociated and enzymatically digested with DNase I, collagenase I and hyaluronidase for 25 to 30 minutes at 37 °C, then filtered and RBC-lysed. A two-step multiplex PCR was used to amplify TCR-beta CDR3 regions from genomic DNA, and Illumina-compatible adaptors were added in the second step. As a commercial immunoSEQ service, TCR-beta immunosequencing was carried out on an Illumina platform. The original pipeline was this. Repertoires were summarised as Top 10 Clones, the percentage of T-cell templates from the ten most frequent sequences, and productive clonality. Values for productive clonality spanned 0 to 1, where a value of 1 indicated a monoclonal population. Tumour-associated clones, identified using log10 scatter plots, were defined as sequences that made up at least 0.1% of tumour T-cell templates and were not found in the matched non-adjacent lung. Analyses were done in GraphPad Prism7 and R, with Student's t-tests for two-group comparisons, ANOVA for stages, and linear regression for relationships. TCRdb re-hosts the immuneACCESS table, in-frame sequences only. Its copies lack some clones; in the studies checked, an unresolved V gene accounts for under half of them, and the cause for the rest is not known. Clone size and the V and J calls come from that table; the DNA yielded D and trimming. A total of 4,000 to 5,000 clones appear in this sample, approximately 85% of them only once. About 9.3% of the sample is held by the ten biggest clonotypes.

The sequence is built from TRBV27 and TRBJ2-2; 8 middle bases align to TRBD2. The source of this sequence is a human donor with non-small cell lung cancer. Sequencing was performed on lung tumor tissue. The DNA reads as follows: TGTGCCAGCAGTCTACGGACTAGCTTGAACACCGGGGAGCTGTTTTTT. Its translation reads: CASSLRTSLNTGELFF.